One sample yielded the 7 T cell receptor beta chains listed below, sequenced in a study of identical twins. MiXCR was run by TCRdb on the 5' RACE reads, yielding one entry per CDR3 protein. The data contain 350,000 to 500,000 distinct CDR3 sequences, approximately 17% of them seen just once; the ten biggest clones take up 10% to 15%. The sample comprised naive T cells sorted from blood. These receptors came from a man aged 50-59 years in good health.

In this sample, this clonotype turned up a few times. This chain uses TRBV7-9 with TRBJ1-4, with TRBD1 matching 8 bases. The V and J ends lost 5 bases and 4 bases, in that order; junction bases with no gene match: 9. CDR3 length: 16 residues. Germline assignment: CDR1 SEHNR and CDR2 FQNEAQ (reference sequence). Written as DNA, the CDR3 is TGTGCCAGCAGCGGACACACAGGGGGAGATAATGAAAAACTGTTTTTT. Translation: CASSGHTGGDNEKLFF.

CDR3 amino acids: CATSFGETQYF. DNA of the CDR3: TGTGCCACCAGTTTCGGGGAGACCCAGTACTTC. The chain joins TRBV24-1 to TRBJ2-5; D call uncertain. Trimming took 6 bases from V and 5 from J, leaving 6 bases between them. Germline V gives CDR1 KGHDR, CDR2 SFDVKD. The CDR3 is made up of 11 amino acids.

This clonotype was recorded many times. The chain joins TRBV12-3 or TRBV12-4 to TRBJ2-2; 14 bases fit TRBD2. This CDR3 has 17 residues. The V gene end was trimmed by 6 bases and the J gene end by 0 bases; junction bases not matched to a gene: 3. CDR3 DNA: TGTGCCAGCAGCGGACTAGCGGGAGGTCCGAACACCGGGGAGCTGTTTTTT. The encoded protein is CASSGLAGGPNTGELFF.

The table lists this clonotype with a few counts. A much larger clone lies one base from this, so it may be a read error. The rearrangement uses TRBV29-1 and TRBJ1-1, with unresolved D. V shed 1 base and J shed 1 base, with 1 base lying between them. CDR1 is SQVTM and CDR2 is ANQGSEA in the germline V gene. CDR3 length equals 11 residues. The CDR3 DNA follows: TGCAGCGTTGAAGGGAACACTGAAGCTTTCTTT. It yields the protein CSVEGNTEAFF.

This clonotype was seen more than once but under ten times. The chain employs TRBV7-2 and TRBJ2-1, with D maybe TRBD1 (5 bases). The germline V gene has CDR1 SGHTA and CDR2 FQGNSA. CDR3 length: 16 residues. Trimming cost V 0 bases and J 7 bases, with 16 bases left between them. CDR3 sequence reads: CASSLAGLLRGNEQFF. Here the CDR3 DNA reads TGTGCCAGCAGCTTAGCGGGTCTCCTAAGGGGAAATGAGCAGTTCTTC.

This clonotype came up a few times. V gene TRBV9 combines with J gene TRBJ1-1; D is ambiguous. The CDR3 is made up of 12 amino acids. Deletions cut 4 bases from V and 5 bases from J, with 9 bases between. CDR1 and CDR2 from the germline V gene are SGDLS and YYNGEE. The CDR3 region is CASSPPGTEAFF. The CDR3 DNA is TGTGCCAGCAGCCCCCCCGGGACTGAAGCTTTCTTT.

This clonotype was counted at least ten times. The chain employs TRBV12-3 or TRBV12-4 and TRBJ2-5; TRBD1 aligns across 7 bases. The CDR3 contains 15 residues. V was clipped by 6 bases and J by 1 base; unmatched bases: 8. The DNA for the CDR3 is TGTGCCAGCAGCTTCTCAGGGACAGCCCAAGAGACCCAGTACTTC. Its translation: CASSFSGTAQETQYF.